The clone carrying this T cell receptor (beta chain) has a count of ten or more. The data originate from a study of low-dose radiotherapy and immunotherapy resistance in tumors. As for the study in general: Every 2 weeks, cohort 1 got 0.5 Gy, reaching 6.5 Gy to the planning target volume.

Indicated time point: after trial treatment. The sample's treatment: LDRT plus nivolumab, ipilimumab, low-dose cyclophosphamide and aspirin (RACIN trial). Donors received nivolumab, ipilimumab, aspirin, low-dose cyclophosphamide and low-dose radiotherapy. Eligible patients had advanced solid tumors lacking tumor-infiltrating lymphocytes. Germline CDR1 reads MNHEY; CDR2 reads SVGEGT. The V gene lost 4 bases and the J gene lost 1 base, with 17 bases spanning the gap. CDR3 length equals 16 residues. Alpha and beta chains were covered, as first-strand cDNA relied on TRAV- and TRBV-specific primers. TCRs were put through approximately 20 PCR cycles of amplification with Phusion. A constant-region primer and the V-primer adapter served as the primer pair. mRNA that had been isolated underwent amplification through in vitro transcription. TCRdb reprocessed the reads via MiXCR and lists one record per CDR3 protein. The data contain around 100,000 distinct CDR3 sequences, more than 20% of them seen just once; the ten biggest clones take up 9.5% to 15%.

The source was PBMCs, collected after low-dose radiotherapy plus immunotherapy. This chain joins TRBV6-2 or TRBV6-3 and TRBJ2-7; either TRBD1 or TRBD2 may supply D (6 bases each). This TCR was sampled from a female donor with ovarian cancer. The CDR3 protein is CASSFSGGLRSYEQYF. The DNA of the CDR3 is TGTGCCAGCAGTTTTTCCGGGGGCCTGAGGTCCTACGAGCAGTACTTC.